These T cell receptor beta chains were read from a single sample in a study of blood T cell repertoires in COVID-19. Produced via immunoSEQ multiplex PCR; TCRdb's table is partial and in-frame only. The table lists 150,000 to 160,000 clones, over 70% of them singletons. The specimen sequenced was peripheral blood. The receptor source for this set is a man between 60 and 75 years old with acute or convalescent COVID-19. CDR3s include the opening cysteine and the closing phenylalanine or tryptophan. Fields, in order: J gene, V gene, clone size, D gene, CDR3 DNA, CDR3 protein. The D gene is left open where the match is weak. Rows may omit the clone size; those that give it use once, few, many or a size class.

>TRBJ2-5|TRBV27|-|TRBD2
TGTGCCAGCAGTTTTGCTGGGACTATCCAAGAGACCCAGTACTTC
CASSFAGTIQETQYF
>TRBJ2-5|TRBV5-1|-|-
TGCGCCAGCAGCTTGACGTCGACAGTTCAAGAGACCCAGTACTTC
CASSLTSTVQETQYF
>TRBJ1-5|TRBV5-8|-|TRBD1
TGTGCCAGCAGCTTGAGCAGGGGGCAGTCTGGCAATCAGCCCCAGCATTTT
CASSLSRGQSGNQPQHF
>TRBJ1-2|TRBV30|once|-
TGTGCCTGGAGTGTGCAAGGGAGTTATGGCTACACCTTC
CAWSVQGSYGYTF
>TRBJ2-1|TRBV29-1|once|TRBD1
TGCAGCGTTGAAGATCCCGGGACAGGGTTCTTC
CSVEDPGTGFF
>TRBJ2-1|TRBV24-1|-|-
TGTGCCACCAGTGACCGGACTCTGGATGAGCAGTTCTTC
CATSDRTLDEQFF
>TRBJ2-7|TRBV19|once|TRBD2
TGTGCCAGTAGCACCCGCGTGACTAGCGGGAGGGGTTACGAGCAGTACTTC
CASSTRVTSGRGYEQYF
>TRBJ2-1|TRBV25-1|-|TRBD1
TGTGCCAGCAGTGATCCTCGACAGGGGGCCTACAATGAGCAGTTCTTC
CASSDPRQGAYNEQFF
>TRBJ2-1|TRBV7-2|-|TRBD2
TGTGCCACCTCGGCGGGGGGGGCCCTTGGGAATGAGCAGTTCTTC
CATSAGGALGNEQFF
>TRBJ2-2|TRBV10-3|-|-
TGTGCCACCAGGGACACTAACACCGGGGAGCTGTTTTTT
CATRDTNTGELFF
>TRBJ2-2|TRBV27|-|TRBD2
TGTGCCAGCAGTTTAAGCGGGAGGGCCGTCGGGGAGCTGTTTTTT
CASSLSGRAVGELFF
>TRBJ2-1|TRBV9|-|-
TGTGCCAGCAGCGTAGGGGGTACTAGGAGCCATGAGCAGTTCTTC
CASSVGGTRSHEQFF
>TRBJ1-6|TRBV7-9|-|TRBD1
TGTGCCAGCAGCTTAGCAGCAGGGGGTGCCTATAATTCACCCCTCCACTTT
CASSLAAGGAYNSPLHF
>TRBJ1-4|TRBV7-9|-|TRBD1
TGTGCCAGCAGCCGAGGGACAGGACTTTATGAAAAACTGTTTTTT
CASSRGTGLYEKLFF
>TRBJ2-1|TRBV6-5|-|TRBD1
TGTGCCAGCAGAGCGACAGGGAATGAGCAGTTCTTC
CASRATGNEQFF
>TRBJ2-6|TRBV27|once|TRBD1
TGTGCCAGCAGTAACGGACAGGGGGCCCAGGGGGCCAACGTCCTGACTTTC
CASSNGQGAQGANVLTF
>TRBJ2-3|TRBV7-3|-|TRBD2
TGTGCCAGCAGCCCTAGCGGGGGGGCAGATACGCAGTATTTT
CASSPSGGADTQYF
>TRBJ1-6|TRBV28|-|TRBD1
TGTGCCAGCAGACCCGGGACAGGGCTTAATTCACCCCTCCACTTT
CASRPGTGLNSPLHF
>TRBJ1-1|TRBV7-8|-|-
TGTGCCAGCAGCTTAAGCCGGAACACTGAAGCTTTCTTT
CASSLSRNTEAFF
>TRBJ1-2|TRBV11-2|-|-
TGTGCCAGCAGCCCAGGGAGGGGTAGTTTAAACTATGGCTACACCTTC
CASSPGRGSLNYGYTF
>TRBJ2-1|TRBV7-3|-|TRBD2
TGTGCCAGCAGCTTAACATCGGGTAGCGGGAGGGGGACCTACAATGAGCAGTTCTTC
CASSLTSGSGRGTYNEQFF
>TRBJ1-1|TRBV5-6|-|-
TGTGCCACCGGGCGGACAGACATGAACACTGAAGCTTTCTTT
CATGRTDMNTEAFF
>TRBJ2-1|TRBV30|-|TRBD2
TGTGCCTCCCGACTAGCCGGTGGGGGTGAGCAGTTCTTC
CASRLAGGGEQFF
>TRBJ1-2|TRBV14|-|TRBD1
TGTGCCAGCAGCCAGAACAGGGGGCCGGGCTATGGCTACACCTTC
CASSQNRGPGYGYTF
>TRBJ2-7|TRBV18|few|-
TGTGCCAGCTCACTAACTAGAAACGAGCAGTACTTC
CASSLTRNEQYF
>TRBJ1-1|TRBV5-4|few|TRBD1
TGTGCCAGCCCTCCCCCGACAGGGATGAACACTGAAGCTTTCTTT
CASPPPTGMNTEAFF
>TRBJ2-5|TRBV7-9|-|TRBD2
TGTGCCAGCAGTCCCGGGGGGGCGTGGGAGACCCAGTACTTC
CASSPGGAWETQYF
>TRBJ1-3|TRBV6-5|few|-
TGTGCCAGCCGAGAATACTCTGGAAACACCATATATTTT
CASREYSGNTIYF
>TRBJ2-7|TRBV11-3|-|TRBD2
TGTGCCAGCAGCCAAGGACTAGTGGTCTACGAGCAGTACTTC
CASSQGLVVYEQYF
>TRBJ2-1|TRBV28|-|TRBD2
TGTGCCGGCGGCGGGGGGAGGCCCCACAATGAGCAGTTCTTC
CAGGGGRPHNEQFF
>TRBJ1-5|TRBV7-2|-|TRBD1
TGTGCCAGCAGCCCAGGGACAGGGTATCAGCCCCAGCATTTT
CASSPGTGYQPQHF
>TRBJ2-1|TRBV14|-|-
TGTGCCAGCAGCCAAGAAATAGGAGGGGGCGATGAGCAGTTCTTC
CASSQEIGGGDEQFF
>TRBJ1-3|TRBV5-1|-|TRBD1
TGCGCCAGCAGCTGGGGGACAGGGAGCTCTGGAAACACCATATATTTT
CASSWGTGSSGNTIYF
>TRBJ2-2|TRBV5-1|-|TRBD1
TGCGCCAGCAGCTTGGGAGACAGGGGGCCCGGGGAGCTGTTTTTT
CASSLGDRGPGELFF
>TRBJ2-1|TRBV10-1|-|TRBD2
TGCGCCAGCAGTGAGAGCCGGGGGGCCTACAATGAGCAGTTCTTC
CASSESRGAYNEQFF
>TRBJ2-3|TRBV5-1|-|TRBD1
TGCGCCAGCAGCTCTCCGGGACAGGGCGCAGATACGCAGTATTTT
CASSSPGQGADTQYF
>TRBJ1-2|TRBV5-1|-|-
TGCGCCAGCAGCTTGGGGCAGGGCAATACTCATGGCTACACCTTC
CASSLGQGNTHGYTF
>TRBJ2-1|TRBV6-6|-|TRBD2
TGTGCCAGCAGTCCTAGCGGGAGTGTTAATGAGCAGTTCTTC
CASSPSGSVNEQFF
>TRBJ1-2|TRBV6-1|-|TRBD1
TGTGCCAGCAGTGAAGCGACAGGGAGAGGGGGCTACACCTTC
CASSEATGRGGYTF
>TRBJ2-2|TRBV25-1|-|-
TGTGCCAGCAGTTTATCGGGAGGGGAGCTGTTTTTT
CASSLSGGELFF
>TRBJ2-7|TRBV7-6|-|-
TGTGCCAGCAGCTTAGCGAGCGATACCACCTACGAGCAGTACTTC
CASSLASDTTYEQYF
>TRBJ1-1|TRBV27|few|TRBD1
TGTGCCAGCAAAGTTCTGGGACAGGGGATTATGAACACTGAAGCTTTCTTT
CASKVLGQGIMNTEAFF
>TRBJ2-3|TRBV5-6|few|TRBD2
TGTGCCAGCAGCTTGTGGACTAGCGGGAGATATACGCAGTATTTT
CASSLWTSGRYTQYF
>TRBJ1-4|TRBV5-6|-|-
TGTGCCAGCAGCTCCCTAGGGGCTACTAATGAAAAACTGTTTTTT
CASSSLGATNEKLFF
>TRBJ2-7|TRBV1|-|-
TGCACCAGCAGCCAAGACAGAAGGACTCCCAGGTACGAGCAGTACTTC
CTSSQDRRTPRYEQYF
>TRBJ2-2|TRBV5-4|-|-
TGTGCCAGCAGCTCGGTAGATTACACCGGGGAGCTGTTTTTT
CASSSVDYTGELFF